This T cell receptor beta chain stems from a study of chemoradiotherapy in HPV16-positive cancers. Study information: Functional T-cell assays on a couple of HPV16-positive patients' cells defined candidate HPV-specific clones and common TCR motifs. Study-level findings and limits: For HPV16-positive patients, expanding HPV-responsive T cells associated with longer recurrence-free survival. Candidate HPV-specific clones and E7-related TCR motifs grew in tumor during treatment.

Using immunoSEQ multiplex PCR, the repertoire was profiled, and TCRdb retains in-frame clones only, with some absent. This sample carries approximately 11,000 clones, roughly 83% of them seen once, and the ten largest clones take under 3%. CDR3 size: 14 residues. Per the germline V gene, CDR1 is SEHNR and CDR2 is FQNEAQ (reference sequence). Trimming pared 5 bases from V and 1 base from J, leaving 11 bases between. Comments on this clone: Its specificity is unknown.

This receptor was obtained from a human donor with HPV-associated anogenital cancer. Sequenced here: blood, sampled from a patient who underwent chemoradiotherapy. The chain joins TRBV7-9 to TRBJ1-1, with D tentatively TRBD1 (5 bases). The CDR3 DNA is TGTGCCAGCAGCCGGGACGCGGGGAACACTGAAGCTTTCTTT. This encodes CASSRDAGNTEAFF.